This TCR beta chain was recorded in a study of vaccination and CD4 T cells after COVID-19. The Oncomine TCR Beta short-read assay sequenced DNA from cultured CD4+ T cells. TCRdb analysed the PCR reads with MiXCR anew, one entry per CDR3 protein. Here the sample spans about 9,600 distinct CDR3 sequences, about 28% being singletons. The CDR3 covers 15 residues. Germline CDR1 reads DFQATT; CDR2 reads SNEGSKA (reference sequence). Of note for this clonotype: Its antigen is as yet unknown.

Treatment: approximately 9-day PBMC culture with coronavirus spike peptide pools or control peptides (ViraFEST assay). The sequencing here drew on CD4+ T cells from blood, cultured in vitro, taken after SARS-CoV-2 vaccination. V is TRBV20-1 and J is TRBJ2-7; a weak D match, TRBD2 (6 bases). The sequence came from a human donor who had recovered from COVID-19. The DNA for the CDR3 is TGCAGGGTAGCGAGGGGAGGCTCGAGCTCCTACGAGCAGTACTTC. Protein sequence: CRVARGGSSSYEQYF.